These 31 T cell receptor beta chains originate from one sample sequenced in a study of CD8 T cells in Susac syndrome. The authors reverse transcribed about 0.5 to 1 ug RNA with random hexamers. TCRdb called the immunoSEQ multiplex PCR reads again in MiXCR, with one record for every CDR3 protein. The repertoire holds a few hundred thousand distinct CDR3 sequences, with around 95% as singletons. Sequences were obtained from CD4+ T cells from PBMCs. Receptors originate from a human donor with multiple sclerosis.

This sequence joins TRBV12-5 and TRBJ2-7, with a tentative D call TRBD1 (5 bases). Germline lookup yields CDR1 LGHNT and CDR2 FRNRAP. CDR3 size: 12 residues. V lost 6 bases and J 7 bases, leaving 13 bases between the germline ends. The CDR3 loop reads CASGPRVGEQYF. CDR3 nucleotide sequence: TGTGCTAGTGGGCCCAGGGTTGGGGAGCAGTACTTC. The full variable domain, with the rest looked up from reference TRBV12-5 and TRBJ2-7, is DARVTQTPRHKVTEMGQEVTMRCQPILGHNTVFWYRQTMMQGLELLAYFRNRAPLDDSGMPKDRFSAEMPDATLATLKIQPSEPRDSAVYFCASGPRVGEQYFGPGTRLTVT.

The DNA for the CDR3 is TGTGCCAGTAGTTTTACCAATCAGCCCCAGCATTTT. It is translated as CASSFTNQPQHF. The chain carries TRBV19 and TRBJ1-5, with D hard to call. The CDR3 covers 12 residues. Germline V gives CDR1 LNHDA, CDR2 SQIVND (reference sequence). The V and J ends lost 5 bases and 3 bases respectively, with 5 bases between them.

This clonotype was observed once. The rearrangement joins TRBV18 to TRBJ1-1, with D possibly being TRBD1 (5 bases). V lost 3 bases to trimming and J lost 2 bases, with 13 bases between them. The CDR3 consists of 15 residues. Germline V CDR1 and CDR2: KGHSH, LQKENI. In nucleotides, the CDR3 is TGTGCCAGCTCACCTTTCCGACAGCCAAACACTGAAGCTTTCTTT. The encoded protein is CASSPFRQPNTEAFF.

The CDR3 DNA reads as TGCAGTGCTAGACCATCGGCCCCTCAAGAGACCCAGTACTTC. As protein: CSARPSAPQETQYF. The chain links TRBV20-1 to TRBJ2-5; D unclear. The CDR3 has 14 residues. V dropped 2 bases and J dropped 2 bases, with 12 bases sitting between them. Germline CDR1 reads DFQATT; CDR2 reads SNEGSKA (reference sequence).

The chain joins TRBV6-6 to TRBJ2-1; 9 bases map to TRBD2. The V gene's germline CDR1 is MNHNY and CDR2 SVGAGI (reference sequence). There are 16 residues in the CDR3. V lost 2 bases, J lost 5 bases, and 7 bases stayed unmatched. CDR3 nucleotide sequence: TGTGCCAGCAGTTACACTCGACTAGCGGACAACAATGAGCAGTTCTTC. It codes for CASSYTRLADNNEQFF.

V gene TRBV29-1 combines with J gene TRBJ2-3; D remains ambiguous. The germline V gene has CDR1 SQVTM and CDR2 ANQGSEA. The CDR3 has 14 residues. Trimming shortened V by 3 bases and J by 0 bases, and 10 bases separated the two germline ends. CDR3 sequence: CSVDKMQSTDTQYF. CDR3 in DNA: TGCAGCGTTGACAAAATGCAGAGCACAGATACGCAGTATTTT.

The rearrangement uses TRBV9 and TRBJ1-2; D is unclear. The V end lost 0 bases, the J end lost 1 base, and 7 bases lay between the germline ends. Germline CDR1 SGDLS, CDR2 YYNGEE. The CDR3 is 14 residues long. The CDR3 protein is CASSVDPVNYGYTF. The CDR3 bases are TGTGCCAGCAGCGTAGATCCAGTTAACTATGGCTACACCTTC.

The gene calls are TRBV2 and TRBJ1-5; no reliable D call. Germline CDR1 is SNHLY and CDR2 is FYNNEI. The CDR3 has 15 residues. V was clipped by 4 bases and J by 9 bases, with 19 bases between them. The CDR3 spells CASSVQGIVQGPQHF. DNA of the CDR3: TGTGCCAGCAGTGTGCAAGGGATCGTACAAGGGCCCCAGCATTTT.

Here the CDR3 reads CASSFWTGAHNEQFF. The CDR3, as DNA: TGTGCCAGCAGTTTTTGGACAGGGGCTCACAATGAGCAGTTCTTC. The chain is built from TRBV12-3 or TRBV12-4 and TRBJ2-1; 9 bases fit TRBD1. The junction had 5 bases not matched to a gene; V was cut back by 3 bases and J by 5 bases. This CDR3 contains 15 residues.

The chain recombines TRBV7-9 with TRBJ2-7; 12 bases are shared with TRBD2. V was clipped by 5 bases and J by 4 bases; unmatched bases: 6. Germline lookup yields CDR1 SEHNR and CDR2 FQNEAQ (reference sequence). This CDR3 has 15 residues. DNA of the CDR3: TGTGCCAGCAGCCCAACTAGCGGGAGGCAGTACGAGCAGTACTTC. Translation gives CASSPTSGRQYEQYF.

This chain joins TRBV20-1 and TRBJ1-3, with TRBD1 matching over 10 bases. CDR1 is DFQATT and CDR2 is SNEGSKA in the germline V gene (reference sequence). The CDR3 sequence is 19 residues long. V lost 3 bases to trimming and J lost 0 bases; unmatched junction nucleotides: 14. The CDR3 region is CSASGPPGQGLVSGNTIYF. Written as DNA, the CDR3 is TGCAGTGCTAGCGGGCCACCGGGACAGGGGCTGGTCTCTGGAAACACCATATATTTT.

CDR3 amino acids: CASSPPRGSEQFF. The DNA of the CDR3 is TGTGCCAGCAGCCCTCCGAGGGGCAGTGAGCAGTTCTTC. The gene calls are TRBV3-1 and TRBJ2-1, with D perhaps being TRBD1 or TRBD2 (5 bases each). With 4 bases removed from V and 9 bases from J, the gap between germline ends came to 13 bases. The CDR3 is made up of 13 amino acids. Germline V CDR1 and CDR2: LGHDT, YNNKEL (reference sequence).

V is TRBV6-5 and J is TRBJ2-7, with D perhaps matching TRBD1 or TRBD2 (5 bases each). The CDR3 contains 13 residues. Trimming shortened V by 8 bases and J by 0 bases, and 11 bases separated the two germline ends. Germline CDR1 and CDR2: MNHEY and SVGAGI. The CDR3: CASCLGGSYEQYF. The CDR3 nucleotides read TGTGCCAGCTGCCTTGGGGGCTCCTACGAGCAGTACTTC.

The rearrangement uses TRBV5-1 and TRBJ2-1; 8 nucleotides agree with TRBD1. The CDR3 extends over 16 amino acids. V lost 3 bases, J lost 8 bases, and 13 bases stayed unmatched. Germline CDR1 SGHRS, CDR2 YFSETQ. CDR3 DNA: TGCGCCAGCAGCTCGACAGGGGCTGGTGACAGCTATGAGCAGTTCTTC. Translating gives CASSSTGAGDSYEQFF.

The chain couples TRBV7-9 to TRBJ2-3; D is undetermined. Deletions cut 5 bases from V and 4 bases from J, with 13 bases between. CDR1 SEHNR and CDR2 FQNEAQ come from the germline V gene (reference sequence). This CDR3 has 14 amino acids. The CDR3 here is CASSTSTPADTQYF. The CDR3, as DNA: TGTGCCAGCAGCACCTCGACCCCCGCAGATACGCAGTATTTT.

CDR3 sequence: CASSLDGYPTDTQYF. The CDR3 nucleotides are TGTGCCAGCAGCTTAGATGGGTACCCCACAGATACGCAGTATTTT. The chain joins TRBV7-2 to TRBJ2-3, with D hard to call. Germline CDR1 SGHTA, CDR2 FQGNSA. This CDR3 is built from 15 residues. Trimming took off 1 base at V and 2 bases at J, with 10 bases between the two ends.

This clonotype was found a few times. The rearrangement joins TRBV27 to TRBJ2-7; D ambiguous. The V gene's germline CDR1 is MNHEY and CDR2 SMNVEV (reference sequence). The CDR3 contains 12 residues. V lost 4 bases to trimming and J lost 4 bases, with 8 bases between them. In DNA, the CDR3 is TGTGCCAGCAGTTCCCGTCCTTACGAGCAGTACTTC. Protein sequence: CASSSRPYEQYF.

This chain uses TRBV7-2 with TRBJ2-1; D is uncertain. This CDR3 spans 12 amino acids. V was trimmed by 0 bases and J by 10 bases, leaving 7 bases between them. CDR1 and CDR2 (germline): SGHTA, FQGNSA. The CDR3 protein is CASSLAHSEQFF. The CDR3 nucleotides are TGTGCCAGCAGCTTAGCGCACAGCGAGCAGTTCTTC.

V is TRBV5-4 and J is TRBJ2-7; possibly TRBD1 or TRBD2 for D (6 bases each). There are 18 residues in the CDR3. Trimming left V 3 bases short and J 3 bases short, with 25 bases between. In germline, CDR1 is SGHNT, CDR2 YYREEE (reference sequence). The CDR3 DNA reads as TGTGCCAGCAGCTCAAAGGGGGGTTTGTGGCAGGAAGGCTACGAGCAGTACTTC. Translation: CASSSKGGLWQEGYEQYF.

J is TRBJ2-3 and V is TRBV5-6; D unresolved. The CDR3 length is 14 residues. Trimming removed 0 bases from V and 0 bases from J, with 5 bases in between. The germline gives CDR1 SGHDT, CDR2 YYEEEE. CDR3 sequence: CASSLGDSTDTQYF. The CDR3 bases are TGTGCCAGCAGCTTGGGTGATAGCACAGATACGCAGTATTTT.

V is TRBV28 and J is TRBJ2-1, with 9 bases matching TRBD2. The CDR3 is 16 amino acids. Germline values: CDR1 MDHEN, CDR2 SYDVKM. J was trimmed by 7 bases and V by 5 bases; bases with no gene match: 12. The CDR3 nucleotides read TGTGCCAGCAGTCCTTCTATAGCGGGAGAACTTAATGAGCAGTTCTTC. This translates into CASSPSIAGELNEQFF.

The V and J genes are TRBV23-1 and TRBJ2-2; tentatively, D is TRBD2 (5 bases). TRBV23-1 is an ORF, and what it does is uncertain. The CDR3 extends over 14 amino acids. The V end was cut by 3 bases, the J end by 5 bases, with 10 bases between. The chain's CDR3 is CASSQCGGTGELFF. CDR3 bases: TGCGCCAGCAGTCAGTGCGGAGGTACCGGGGAGCTGTTTTTT.

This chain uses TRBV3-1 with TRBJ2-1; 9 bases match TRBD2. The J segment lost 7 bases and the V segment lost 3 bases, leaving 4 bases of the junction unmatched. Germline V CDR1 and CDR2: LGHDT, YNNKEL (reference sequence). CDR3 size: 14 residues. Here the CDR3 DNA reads TGTGCCAGCAGCCACGGCGGGAGGGGGAATGAGCAGTTCTTC. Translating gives CASSHGGRGNEQFF.

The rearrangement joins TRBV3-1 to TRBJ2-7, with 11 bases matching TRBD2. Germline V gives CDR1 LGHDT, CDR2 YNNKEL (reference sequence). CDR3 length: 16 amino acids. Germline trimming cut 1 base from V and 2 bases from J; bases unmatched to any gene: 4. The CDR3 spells CASSQAGLAEAYEQYF. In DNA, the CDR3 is TGTGCCAGCAGCCAAGCGGGACTAGCGGAGGCCTACGAGCAGTACTTC.

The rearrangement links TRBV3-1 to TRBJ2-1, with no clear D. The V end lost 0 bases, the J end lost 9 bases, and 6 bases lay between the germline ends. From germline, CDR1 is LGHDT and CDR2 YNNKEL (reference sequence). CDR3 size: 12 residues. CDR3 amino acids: CASSQDCCEQFF. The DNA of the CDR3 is TGTGCCAGCAGCCAAGATTGTTGTGAGCAGTTCTTC.

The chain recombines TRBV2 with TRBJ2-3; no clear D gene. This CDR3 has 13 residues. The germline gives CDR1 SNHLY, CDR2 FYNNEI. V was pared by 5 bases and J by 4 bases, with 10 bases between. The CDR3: CASSSATADTQYF. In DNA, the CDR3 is TGTGCCAGCAGTAGCGCGACCGCAGATACGCAGTATTTT. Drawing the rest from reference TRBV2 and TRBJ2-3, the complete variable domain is EPEVTQTPSHQVTQMGQEVILRCVPISNHLYFYWYRQILGQKVEFLVSFYNNEISEKSEIFDDQFSVERPDGSNFTLKIRSTKLEDSAMYFCASSSATADTQYFGPGTRLTVL.

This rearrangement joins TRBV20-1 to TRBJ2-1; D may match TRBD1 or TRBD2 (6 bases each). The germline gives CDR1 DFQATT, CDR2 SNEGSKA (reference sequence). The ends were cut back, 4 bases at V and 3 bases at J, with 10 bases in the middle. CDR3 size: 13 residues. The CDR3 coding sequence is TGCAGTGCTATAGGGGGGTTCTACAATGAGCAGTTCTTC. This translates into CSAIGGFYNEQFF.

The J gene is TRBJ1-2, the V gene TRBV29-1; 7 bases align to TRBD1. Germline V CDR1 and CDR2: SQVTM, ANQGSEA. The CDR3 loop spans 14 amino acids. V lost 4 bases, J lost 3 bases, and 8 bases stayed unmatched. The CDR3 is CSVGRGAGDYGYTF. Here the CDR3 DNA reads TGCAGCGTTGGCAGGGGGGCTGGGGACTATGGCTACACCTTC.

The CDR3 loop reads CASSSPTVANYGYTF. The CDR3 DNA is TGTGCCAGCAGTTCCCCGACGGTGGCTAACTATGGCTACACCTTC. The V gene is TRBV6-5, the J gene TRBJ1-2; D is unclear. CDR1 and CDR2 from the germline V gene are MNHEY and SVGAGI. V lost 4 bases and J lost 0, with 12 bases in between. The CDR3 totals 15 residues.

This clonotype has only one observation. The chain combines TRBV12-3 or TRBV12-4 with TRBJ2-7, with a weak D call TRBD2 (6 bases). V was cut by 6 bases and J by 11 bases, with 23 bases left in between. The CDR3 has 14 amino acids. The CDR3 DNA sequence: TGTGCCAGCAGGCCATCCGGGACTGTCCGTAGCGAGTACTTC. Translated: CASRPSGTVRSEYF.

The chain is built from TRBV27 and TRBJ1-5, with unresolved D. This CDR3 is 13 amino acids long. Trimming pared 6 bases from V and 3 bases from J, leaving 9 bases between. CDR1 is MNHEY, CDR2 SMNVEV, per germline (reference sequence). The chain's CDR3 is CASRDNSNQPQHF. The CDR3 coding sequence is TGTGCCAGCAGAGACAATTCCAATCAGCCCCAGCATTTT.